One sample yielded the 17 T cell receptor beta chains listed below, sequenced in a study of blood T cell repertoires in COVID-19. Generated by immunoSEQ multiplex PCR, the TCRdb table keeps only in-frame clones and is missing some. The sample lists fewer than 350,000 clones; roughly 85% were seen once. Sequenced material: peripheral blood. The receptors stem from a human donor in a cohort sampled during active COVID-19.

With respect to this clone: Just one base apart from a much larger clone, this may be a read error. CDR3 nucleotides: TGTGCCAGCAGCGTAGAGTCGGGAGCGGGGGGGGCCGAAAAGCAGTTCTTC. It translates to CASSVESGAGGAEKQFF. The chain combines TRBV9 with TRBJ2-1, with 10 bases matching TRBD2. Germline V gives CDR1 SGDLS, CDR2 YYNGEE. This CDR3 has 17 amino acids. V trimming: 0 bases; J trimming: 11 bases; junction bases outside the gene matches: 14.

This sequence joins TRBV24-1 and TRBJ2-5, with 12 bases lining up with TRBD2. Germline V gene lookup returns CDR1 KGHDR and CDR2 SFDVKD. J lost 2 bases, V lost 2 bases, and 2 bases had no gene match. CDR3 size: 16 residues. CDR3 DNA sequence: TGTGCCACCAGTGATTATGGACTAGCGGGACAAGAGACCCAGTACTTC. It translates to CATSDYGLAGQETQYF.

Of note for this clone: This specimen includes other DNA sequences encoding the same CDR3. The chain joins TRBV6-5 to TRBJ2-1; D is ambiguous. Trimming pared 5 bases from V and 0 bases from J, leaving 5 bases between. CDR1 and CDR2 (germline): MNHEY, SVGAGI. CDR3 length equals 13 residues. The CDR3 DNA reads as TGTGCCAGCAGTACGAGCTCCTACAATGAGCAGTTCTTC. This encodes CASSTSSYNEQFF.

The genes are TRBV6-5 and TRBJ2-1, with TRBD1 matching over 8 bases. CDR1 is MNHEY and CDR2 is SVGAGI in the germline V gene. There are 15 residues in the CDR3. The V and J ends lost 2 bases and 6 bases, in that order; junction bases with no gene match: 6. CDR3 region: CASSYGGTGTNEQFF. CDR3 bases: TGTGCCAGCAGTTACGGGGGGACAGGTACCAATGAGCAGTTCTTC.

The CDR3 loop reads CASSISNGEKLFF. DNA for the CDR3: TGTGCCAGCAGCATTAGCAATGGTGAAAAACTGTTTTTT. The genes are TRBV12-3 or TRBV12-4 and TRBJ1-4; D unclear. Trimming took 6 bases from V and 7 from J, leaving 12 bases between them. This CDR3 is 13 amino acids long.

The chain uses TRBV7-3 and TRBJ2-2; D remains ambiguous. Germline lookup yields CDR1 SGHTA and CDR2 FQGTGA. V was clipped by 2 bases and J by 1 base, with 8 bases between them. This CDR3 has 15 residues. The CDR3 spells CASSLGHQNTGELFF. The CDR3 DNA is TGTGCCAGCAGCTTAGGGCATCAGAACACCGGGGAGCTGTTTTTT.

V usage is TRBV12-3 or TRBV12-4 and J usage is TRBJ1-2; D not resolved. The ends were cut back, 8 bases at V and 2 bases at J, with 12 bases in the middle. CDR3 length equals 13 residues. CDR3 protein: CASSSDGNYGYTF. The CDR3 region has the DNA TGTGCCAGCTCAAGCGACGGCAACTATGGCTACACCTTC.

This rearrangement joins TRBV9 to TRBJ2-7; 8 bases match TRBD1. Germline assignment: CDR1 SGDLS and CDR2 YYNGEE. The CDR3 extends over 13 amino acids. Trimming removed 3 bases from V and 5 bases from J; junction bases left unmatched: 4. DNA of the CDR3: TGTGCCAGCAGCGCCGGGACAGGCAACGAGCAGTACTTC. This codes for CASSAGTGNEQYF.

CDR3 sequence reads: CASSGDRDAGELFF. The DNA for the CDR3 is TGTGCCAGCAGCGGCGACAGGGACGCCGGGGAGCTGTTTTTT. The V gene is TRBV3-1 (or the pseudogene TRBV3-2), the J gene TRBJ2-2; TRBD1 agrees at 7 bases. This CDR3 has 14 residues. After removal of 5 bases from V and 6 bases from J, the junction contained 6 bases not matched to a gene. Germline V CDR1 and CDR2: LGHDT, YNNKEL (reference sequence).

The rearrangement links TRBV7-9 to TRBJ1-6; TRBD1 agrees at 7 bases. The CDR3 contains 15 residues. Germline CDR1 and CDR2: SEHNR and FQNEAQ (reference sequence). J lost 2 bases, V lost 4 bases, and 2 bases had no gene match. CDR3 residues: CASSSQGTYNSPLHF. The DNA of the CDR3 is TGTGCCAGCAGCTCACAGGGGACCTATAATTCACCCCTCCACTTT.

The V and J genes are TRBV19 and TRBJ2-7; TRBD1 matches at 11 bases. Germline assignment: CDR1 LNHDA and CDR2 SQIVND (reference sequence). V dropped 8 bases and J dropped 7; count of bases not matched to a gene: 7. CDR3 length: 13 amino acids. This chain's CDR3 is CASSRDRGGEQYF. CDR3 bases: TGTGCCAGTTCGCGGGACAGGGGGGGAGAGCAGTACTTC.

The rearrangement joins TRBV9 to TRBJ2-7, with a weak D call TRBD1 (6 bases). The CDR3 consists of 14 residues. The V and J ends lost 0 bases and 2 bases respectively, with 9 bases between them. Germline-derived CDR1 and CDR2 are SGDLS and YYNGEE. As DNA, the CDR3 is TGTGCCAGCAGCGTAGGGACAGCCACCTACGAGCAGTACTTC. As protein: CASSVGTATYEQYF.

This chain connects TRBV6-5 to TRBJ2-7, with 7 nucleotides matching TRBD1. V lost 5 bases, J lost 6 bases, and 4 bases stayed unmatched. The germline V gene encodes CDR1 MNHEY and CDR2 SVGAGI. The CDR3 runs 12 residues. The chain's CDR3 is CASSTYRGEQYF. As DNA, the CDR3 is TGTGCCAGCAGTACCTACAGGGGCGAGCAGTACTTC.

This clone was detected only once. Written as DNA, the CDR3 is TGTGCCAGCAGCCTGAGGAAAGCCAAAAACATTCAGTACTTC. This encodes CASSLRKAKNIQYF. V is TRBV3-1 (or the pseudogene TRBV3-2) and J is TRBJ2-4; D uncertain. The CDR3 length is 14 residues. In germline, CDR1 is LGHDT, CDR2 YNNKEL (reference sequence). With 4 bases removed from V and 0 bases from J, the gap between germline ends came to 7 bases.

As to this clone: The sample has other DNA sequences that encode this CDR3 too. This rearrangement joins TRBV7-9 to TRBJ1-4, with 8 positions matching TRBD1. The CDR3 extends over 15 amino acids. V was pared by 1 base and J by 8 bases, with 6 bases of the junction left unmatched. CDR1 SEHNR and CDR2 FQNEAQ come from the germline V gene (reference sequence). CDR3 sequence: CASSLGGQGDEKLFF. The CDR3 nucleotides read TGTGCCAGCAGCTTAGGAGGACAGGGCGACGAAAAACTGTTTTTT.

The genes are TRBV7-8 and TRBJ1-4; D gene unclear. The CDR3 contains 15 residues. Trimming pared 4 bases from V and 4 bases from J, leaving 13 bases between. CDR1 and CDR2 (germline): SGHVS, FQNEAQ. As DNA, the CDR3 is TGTGCCAGCAGCTCCCAGGCGGGCATTAATGAAAAACTGTTTTTT. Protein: CASSSQAGINEKLFF.

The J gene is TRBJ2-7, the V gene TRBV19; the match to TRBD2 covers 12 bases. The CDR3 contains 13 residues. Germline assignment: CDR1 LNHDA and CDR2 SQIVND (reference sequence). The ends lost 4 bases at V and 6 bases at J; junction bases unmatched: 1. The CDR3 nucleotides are TGTGCCAGTAGTAAGGGACTAGCGGGCGAGCAGTACTTC. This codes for CASSKGLAGEQYF.